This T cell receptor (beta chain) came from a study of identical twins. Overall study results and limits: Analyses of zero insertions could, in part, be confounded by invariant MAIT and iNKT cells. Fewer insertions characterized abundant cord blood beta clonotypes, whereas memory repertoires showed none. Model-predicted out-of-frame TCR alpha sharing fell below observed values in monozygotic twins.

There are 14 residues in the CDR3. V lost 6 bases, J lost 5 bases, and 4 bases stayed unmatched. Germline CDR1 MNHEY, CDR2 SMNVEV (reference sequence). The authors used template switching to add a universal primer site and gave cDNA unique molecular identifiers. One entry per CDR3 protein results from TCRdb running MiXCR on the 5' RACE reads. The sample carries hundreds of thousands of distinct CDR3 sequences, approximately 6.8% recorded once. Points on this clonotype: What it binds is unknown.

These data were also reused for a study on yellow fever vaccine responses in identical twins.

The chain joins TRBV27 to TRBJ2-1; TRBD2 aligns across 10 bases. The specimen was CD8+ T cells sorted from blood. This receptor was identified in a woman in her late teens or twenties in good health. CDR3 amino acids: CASRGLAVNNEQFF. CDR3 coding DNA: TGTGCCAGCAGAGGACTAGCGGTAAACAATGAGCAGTTCTTC.